This T cell receptor beta chain stems from a study of vaccination and CD4 T cells after COVID-19 (dated by TCRdb to between 2021 and 2023). For the study in its entirety: Every convalescent patient had a positive nasal swab PCR test for SARS-CoV-2, with mild disease in 9 or 10 patients and severe disease in one. In the convalescent cohort there were six males and four females, among whom were two Hispanic individuals, seven Caucasians, two Asians and one multiracial person. Each participant got two doses of either the Pfizer-BioNTech BNT162b2 vaccine (n=8) or the Moderna mRNA-1273 vaccine (n=2). Post-COVID blood samples from convalescent patients were collected a median of about 110 days after diagnosis, with a range of about 30 to 170 days. Post-vaccine blood samples were obtained a median of approximately 74 days after the second vaccine dose, with a range of roughly 12 to 250 days. Culture stimuli were overlapping spike peptide pools from SARS-CoV-2 and from the common cold coronaviruses HCoV-NL63, HCoV-OC43 and HCoV-229E. As controls, cultures received a CEFX viral epitope pool (the positive control), an HIV-1 Nef peptide pool (the negative control), or no peptide at all. In roughly 11 COVID-19 convalescent patients and a handful of infection-naive healthy vaccine recipients, the spike-specific CD4+ TCR repertoire before mRNA vaccination was compared with the repertoire after mRNA vaccination. Results and caveats for the whole study, not just this receptor: Of the vaccine-specific clones found in convalescent patients, nearly all (304 of 307) were mono-reactive for SARS-CoV-2 spike instead of being cross-reactive with common cold coronaviruses. Although the median number of SARS-CoV-2-reactive clonotypes went up from fewer than 25 after infection to roughly 40 after vaccination, the increase was not significant. In convalescent patients, a median roughly 88% of post-vaccine SARS-CoV-2-reactive clones were detected only after vaccination, suggesting vaccine-specific priming. The number of convalescent patients in the study was relatively small, and the study did not examine early timepoints following natural infection.

According to the study, the label for this sample's treatment or condition signals: approximately nine-day PBMC culture with coronavirus spike peptide pools or control peptides (ViraFEST assay). The study used the ViraFEST assay, which expanded antigen-specific T cells with peptide pools and then identified expanded clonotypes by TCR sequencing. Positive SARS-CoV-2 PCR tests in the convalescent patients dated from March to December 2020, before Alpha, Beta and Delta variants emerged in the United States. Each well held 2.2 million or so PBMCs cultured in IMDM containing around 5% human AB serum and 9 to 10 IU/ml IL-2, with about 10 ug/ml peptide pools added. Half of the culture medium was replaced with fresh IL-2-containing medium on days 3 and 7. After nine to eleven days of culture, CD4+ T cells were isolated by negative selection with the EasySep CD4+ T cell isolation kit. Ficoll-Paque Plus gradient centrifugation was used to isolate PBMCs from whole blood, and the isolated PBMCs were then either used fresh or cryopreserved at -140C. Culture conditions were generally each tested in triplicate wells.

From cysteine to phenylalanine, the CDR3 is 14 amino acids long. Only the CDR3 portion is preserved as DNA: 42 bases, with reading frame beginning at the first base. The germline V gene provides CDR1 MNHEY and CDR2 SVGAGI. The V end loses 0 bases and the J end loses 2 bases, and a stretch of 7 bases separates them. The protocol used for the library was PCR. DNA from cultured CD4+ T cells was subjected to TCR sequencing with the Oncomine TCR Beta short-read assay at the Johns Hopkins FTIC core. The QIAamp micro DNA kit was used to extract genomic DNA from the cultured CD4+ T cells. Oncomine TCR Beta libraries from cultured CD4+ T cells were pooled using unique dual indexes and sequenced on an Illumina iSeq 100. As for the original processing: Non-productive sequences were filtered out, and CDR3s that did not start with C, did not end with F or W, or were shorter than 7 amino acids were discarded. Antigen-specific clonotypes were identified with the MANAFEST web application by comparing peptide-stimulated wells with reference and other culture wells. To be called positive, a clone needed an FDR below 0.05, an odds ratio above 5, and a productive frequency above 0.1% in at least two of three replicate wells. Cross-reactive clonotypes were defined as significantly expanded in both SARS-CoV-2 spike wells and at least one common cold coronavirus spike condition. Using R version 3.6.1, CDR3 homology was evaluated through Levenshtein distances (stringdist) along with unrooted phylogenetic trees (ape). In-frame beta chains were kept once TCRdb had trimmed the public reads at Q25 with fastp and called clones with MiXCR. Each entry is one CDR3 protein sequence, shown with its most common DNA and genes. Here the V and J calls rest on TCRdb's processing, not on the authors' analysis. The sample profile shows 10,000 to 15,000 distinct CDR3 sequences; around 77% of them were found once. In total, the top ten clones hold 20% to 25% of the sample.

Concerning this clonotype itself: Its antigen remains unidentified. No base-level quality is on record; no much larger clone is a single base apart.

The rearrangement joined TRBV6-5 to TRBJ1-1; a confident D gene designation cannot be given. This sequence was found in a human donor who had recovered from COVID-19. The sequencing input was CD4+ T cells from blood, cultured in vitro. The sequenced DNA: TGTGCCAGCAGTTACTCGACAAGAAACACTGAAGCTTTCTTT. Its protein is CASSYSTRNTEAFF.